Each of the 25 T cell receptor beta chains below was sequenced from the same sample in a study of CD8 T cells in ankylosing spondylitis (dated by TCRdb to about 2017). Broad study findings and their caveats: Blood from ankylosing spondylitis patients appeared to be characterized by a TCR beta motif composed of about eight highly homologous amino acid variants.

The receptor library was made with 5' RACE. Data came from an Illumina HiSeq 2500. The public reads were reanalyzed by TCRdb: fastp trimming at Q25, MiXCR alignment, in-frame beta chains only. For every CDR3 protein sequence, its rows merge into one entry that carries the most common genes and DNA. Across this sample there are fewer than 400,000 distinct CDR3 sequences, with 7.5% to 9% seen only once. The ten largest clones add up to roughly 15% of the sample. Antigens of these TCRs are unknown. Source material: blood, either unsorted or a sorted T cell fraction (not recorded which). The source of these receptors is a male donor with ankylosing spondylitis.

The V call is TRBV5-1, the J call TRBJ2-2; a possible D gene is TRBD2 (6 bases). Trimming removed 1 base from V and 4 bases from J, with 11 bases in between. CDR3 length: 15 amino acids. The germline gives CDR1 SGHRS, CDR2 YFSETQ. CDR3 residues: CASSLMLARTGELFF. The CDR3 DNA reads as TGCGCCAGCAGCTTGATGCTAGCGCGCACCGGGGAGCTGTTTTTT.

This rearrangement joins TRBV5-1 to TRBJ2-3, with TRBD2 matching 10 bases. Germline V gives CDR1 SGHRS, CDR2 YFSETQ. Germline trimming cut 0 bases from V and 2 bases from J; bases unmatched to any gene: 9. The CDR3 consists of 18 residues. In DNA, the CDR3 is TGCGCCAGCAGCTTGGTAGCTAGCGGGAGTGCCCACACAGATACGCAGTATTTT. Translated: CASSLVASGSAHTDTQYF.

This clonotype was counted only a few times. The gene calls are TRBV7-9 and TRBJ1-1; TRBD1 might be the D (5 bases). The germline V and J ends were trimmed by 4 bases and 2 bases, with 17 bases remaining between them. The CDR3 contains 16 residues. Germline assignment: CDR1 SEHNR and CDR2 FQNEAQ (reference sequence). The DNA of the CDR3 is TGTGCCAGCAGCTCCCCGGAGGGGTCCTTTAACACTGAAGCTTTCTTT. Translated: CASSSPEGSFNTEAFF.

This chain connects TRBV12-3 or TRBV12-4 to TRBJ2-3; 7 nucleotides match TRBD2. Trimming cost V 6 bases and J 3 bases; bases outside gene matches: 12. CDR3 length equals 16 residues. CDR3 sequence (DNA): TGTGCCAGCAGGGCGGGAGAGAGAGGGTGGACAGATACGCAGTATTTT. This translates into CASRAGERGWTDTQYF.

The rearrangement links TRBV28 to TRBJ2-5, with a possible D match to TRBD2 (5 bases). Germline V gives CDR1 MDHEN, CDR2 SYDVKM. The CDR3 has 16 amino acids. Trimming pared 3 bases from V and 4 bases from J, leaving 18 bases between. CDR3 bases: TGTGCCAGCAGTTTTCCTTCCGGGGAATTAACAGAGACCCAGTACTTC. Encoded protein: CASSFPSGELTETQYF.

The chain uses TRBV15 and TRBJ2-1, with D perhaps TRBD1 (6 bases). This CDR3 has 16 residues. V was cut by 0 bases and J by 3 bases, with 12 bases left in between. The V gene's germline CDR1 is LNHNV and CDR2 YYDKDF (reference sequence). CDR3 loop: CATSRDPVGGYNEQFF. For the CDR3, the DNA is TGTGCCACCAGCAGAGACCCGGTAGGGGGCTACAATGAGCAGTTCTTC.

The rearrangement links TRBV25-1 to TRBJ2-7, with 8 bases fitting TRBD1. This CDR3 region has 15 residues. The ends lost 1 base at V and 5 bases at J; junction bases unmatched: 7. CDR1 is MGHDK, CDR2 SYGVNS, per germline. DNA for the CDR3: TGTGCCAGCAGTGAATCATCAGGGGGCAGAAACGAGCAGTACTTC. Amino acid sequence: CASSESSGGRNEQYF.

This rearrangement joins TRBV27 to TRBJ2-1; a weak D match, TRBD1 (5 bases). The CDR3 runs 12 residues. CDR1 is MNHEY and CDR2 is SMNVEV in the germline V gene (reference sequence). V was pared by 4 bases and J by 6 bases, with 7 bases between. The DNA of the CDR3 is TGTGCCAGCAGTTCCGACAGCAATGAGCAGTTCTTC. Translating gives CASSSDSNEQFF.

This clonotype was seen ten or more times. The chain has TRBV7-2 and TRBJ2-1; TRBD2 might be the D (6 bases). V gave up 3 bases and J gave up 4 bases, with 13 bases separating them. The CDR3 length is 15 residues. Germline lookup yields CDR1 SGHTA and CDR2 FQGNSA. CDR3 in amino acids: CASSFDSGSYNEQFF. The CDR3 DNA reads as TGTGCCAGCAGCTTCGATAGCGGATCGTACAATGAGCAGTTCTTC.

This clonotype was recorded at least ten times. V gene TRBV28 combines with J gene TRBJ2-7; 7 bases are a match to TRBD1. V gave up 6 bases and J gave up 5 bases; unmatched junction bases: 4. CDR1 and CDR2 (germline): MDHEN, SYDVKM. The CDR3 totals 12 residues. CDR3 sequence reads: CASRTGINEQYF. The CDR3 DNA reads as TGTGCCAGCAGGACAGGGATTAACGAGCAGTACTTC.

This clonotype was detected a few times. The CDR3 spells CASSHKNGLLQETQYF. As DNA, the CDR3 is TGTGCCAGCAGCCACAAAAACGGACTGCTGCAAGAGACCCAGTACTTC. The J gene is TRBJ2-5, the V gene TRBV3-1; the D gene is possibly TRBD2 (5 bases). With 3 bases removed from V and 2 bases from J, the gap between germline ends came to 16 bases. The germline gives CDR1 LGHDT, CDR2 YNNKEL (reference sequence). This CDR3 is built from 16 residues.

The rearrangement uses TRBV4-2 and TRBJ2-5; no firm D call. Trimming cost V 5 bases and J 1 base, with 11 bases left between them. Germline values: CDR1 LGHNA, CDR2 YNFKEQ. The length of the CDR3 is 14 residues. DNA of the CDR3: TGTGCCAGCAGCAAGGAGAGAGTCCAAGAGACCCAGTACTTC. Translation: CASSKERVQETQYF.

CDR3 bases: TGTGCCATCGCTGTGGGGGCAGCACAAGAGACCCAGTACTTC. This sequence encodes CAIAVGAAQETQYF. The V and J genes are TRBV28 and TRBJ2-5; D is possibly TRBD1 (6 bases). CDR3 length: 14 amino acids. Germline V gives CDR1 MDHEN, CDR2 SYDVKM. V was trimmed by 10 bases and J by 2 bases, leaving 17 bases between them.

This clonotype was seen repeatedly, ten times or more. The chain has TRBV20-1 and TRBJ2-7; 10 nucleotides match TRBD1. Germline-derived CDR1 and CDR2 are DFQATT and SNEGSKA (reference sequence). This CDR3 comprises 14 residues. Unmatched junction bases numbered 7, after V lost 5 bases and J lost 3 bases. The CDR3 loop reads CSARPGTGVYEQYF. As DNA, the CDR3 is TGCAGTGCTCGTCCCGGGACAGGGGTCTACGAGCAGTACTTC.

This clonotype was detected ten times or more. The chain has TRBV5-1 and TRBJ2-7; 8 bases fit TRBD2. This CDR3 spans 13 amino acids. Germline CDR1 is SGHRS and CDR2 is YFSETQ. The V gene end was trimmed by 4 bases and the J gene end by 5 bases; junction bases not matched to a gene: 5. This chain's CDR3 is CASSGAGVNEQYF. CDR3 coding DNA: TGCGCCAGCAGCGGAGCGGGAGTAAACGAGCAGTACTTC.

This clonotype was picked up many times. The chain employs TRBV6-2 or TRBV6-3 and TRBJ2-1; D might be TRBD2 (7 bases). The CDR3 sequence is 14 residues long. The V end lost 6 bases, the J end lost 10 bases, and 19 bases lay between the germline ends. The V gene's germline CDR1 is MNHEY and CDR2 SVGEGT. CDR3 DNA: TGTGCCAGCAGCCCGACTGGGGGGGGCTGGGAGCAGTTCTTC. Amino acid sequence: CASSPTGGGWEQFF.

This clonotype was recorded a few times. The chain combines TRBV25-1 with TRBJ1-2; D is unresolved. Germline V gene lookup returns CDR1 MGHDK and CDR2 SYGVNS. The germline V and J ends were trimmed by 0 bases and 7 bases, with 12 bases remaining between them. The CDR3 loop spans 14 amino acids. The CDR3 coding sequence is TGTGCCAGCAGTGAATATGGCAGTATGTTTGGCTACACCTTC. Amino acids: CASSEYGSMFGYTF.

This clonotype showed up just a few times. This chain links TRBV5-1 with TRBJ2-5, with D perhaps TRBD1 (5 bases). Germline CDR1 reads SGHRS; CDR2 reads YFSETQ. The CDR3 is 17 amino acids. Trimming shortened V by 0 bases and J by 1 base, and 16 bases separated the two germline ends. CDR3 nucleotide sequence: TGCGCCAGCAGCTTGGGGGTGACGACAGCGCCCCAAGAGACCCAGTACTTC. It encodes CASSLGVTTAPQETQYF.

The table lists this clonotype with many counts. The V call is TRBV5-1, the J call TRBJ2-1; 9 positions agree with TRBD1. CDR3 length: 14 amino acids. Germline lookup yields CDR1 SGHRS and CDR2 YFSETQ. V lost 4 bases to trimming and J lost 6 bases; unmatched junction nucleotides: 5. DNA of the CDR3: TGCGCCAGCAGCGGGGACAGGGTCGGCAATGAGCAGTTCTTC. Protein sequence: CASSGDRVGNEQFF.

The chain has TRBV28 and TRBJ2-2; 7 nucleotides agree with TRBD2. V lost 7 bases and J lost 5; bases outside the gene matches: 13. The CDR3 totals 16 residues. From germline, CDR1 is MDHEN and CDR2 SYDVKM. The CDR3 coding sequence is TGTGCCAGCAACCACCCTAGCGGAGGCGGAACCGGGGAGCTGTTTTTT. It codes for CASNHPSGGGTGELFF.

This clonotype turned up a few times. The chain couples TRBV6-6 to TRBJ1-1; D perhaps matches TRBD1 (6 bases). The V end lost 5 bases, the J end lost 5 bases, and 12 bases lay between the germline ends. CDR3 length: 13 residues. Germline V gene sequence: CDR1 MNHNY, CDR2 SVGAGI (reference sequence). As DNA, the CDR3 is TGTGCCAGCAGTACCAGGGGCCAAACTGAAGCTTTCTTT. It codes for CASSTRGQTEAFF.

This clonotype has at least ten counts. The chain combines TRBV5-1 with TRBJ2-3; a weak D match, TRBD1 (6 bases). The CDR3 has 16 amino acids. Per the germline V gene, CDR1 is SGHRS and CDR2 is YFSETQ. Deletions cut 0 bases from V and 1 base from J, with 12 bases between. The CDR3 bases are TGCGCCAGCAGCTTGGGGGGACAATCCGGCACAGATACGCAGTATTTT. It codes for CASSLGGQSGTDTQYF. Full variable domain (missing parts from reference TRBV5-1 and TRBJ2-3): KAGVTQTPRYLIKTRGQQVTLSCSPISGHRSVSWYQQTPGQGLQFLFEYFSETQRNKGNFPGRFSGRQFSNSRSEMNVSTLELGDSALYLCASSLGGQSGTDTQYFGPGTRLTVL.

This clonotype has ten or more counts. The CDR3 DNA follows: TGTGCCAGCAGTTTCGGGGGAGAGACCCAGTACTTC. Protein sequence: CASSFGGETQYF. The gene calls are TRBV12-3 or TRBV12-4 and TRBJ2-5, with D possibly matching TRBD2 (6 bases). Trimming took 3 bases from V and 4 from J, leaving 6 bases between them. This CDR3 comprises 12 residues.

This chain links TRBV12-3 or TRBV12-4 with TRBJ1-4; the D gene is possibly TRBD1 (5 bases). V was cut by 5 bases and J by 3 bases, with 16 bases left in between. The CDR3 runs 16 residues. The DNA for the CDR3 is TGTGCCAGCAGTGCCGGGCCTCCGGGGGCTAATGAAAAACTGTTTTTT. As protein: CASSAGPPGANEKLFF.

This clonotype was detected only a few times. The chain employs TRBV12-3 or TRBV12-4 and TRBJ1-2, with D possibly matching TRBD1 (5 bases). V was clipped by 5 bases and J by 4 bases, with 20 bases between them. This CDR3 contains 16 residues. The CDR3 spells CASSLSALTASYGYTF. CDR3 DNA: TGTGCCAGCAGTCTTTCGGCCCTGACAGCGTCCTATGGCTACACCTTC.